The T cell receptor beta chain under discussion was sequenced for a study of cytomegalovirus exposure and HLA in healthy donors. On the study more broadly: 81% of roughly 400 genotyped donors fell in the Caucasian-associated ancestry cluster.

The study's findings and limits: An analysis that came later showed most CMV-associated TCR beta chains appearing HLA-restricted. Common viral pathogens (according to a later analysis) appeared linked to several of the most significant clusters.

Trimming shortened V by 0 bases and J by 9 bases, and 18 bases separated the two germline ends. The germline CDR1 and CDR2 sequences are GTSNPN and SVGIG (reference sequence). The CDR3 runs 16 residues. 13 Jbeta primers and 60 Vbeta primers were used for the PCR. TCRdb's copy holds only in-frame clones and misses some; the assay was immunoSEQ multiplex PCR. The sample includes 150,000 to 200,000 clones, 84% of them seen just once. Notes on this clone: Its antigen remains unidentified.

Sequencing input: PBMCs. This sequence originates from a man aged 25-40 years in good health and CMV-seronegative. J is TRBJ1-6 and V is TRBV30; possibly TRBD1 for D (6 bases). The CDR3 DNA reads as TGTGCCTGGAGTGTTGCGGGGGCGAGCGGGGGTTCACCCCTCCACTTT. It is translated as CAWSVAGASGGSPLHF.